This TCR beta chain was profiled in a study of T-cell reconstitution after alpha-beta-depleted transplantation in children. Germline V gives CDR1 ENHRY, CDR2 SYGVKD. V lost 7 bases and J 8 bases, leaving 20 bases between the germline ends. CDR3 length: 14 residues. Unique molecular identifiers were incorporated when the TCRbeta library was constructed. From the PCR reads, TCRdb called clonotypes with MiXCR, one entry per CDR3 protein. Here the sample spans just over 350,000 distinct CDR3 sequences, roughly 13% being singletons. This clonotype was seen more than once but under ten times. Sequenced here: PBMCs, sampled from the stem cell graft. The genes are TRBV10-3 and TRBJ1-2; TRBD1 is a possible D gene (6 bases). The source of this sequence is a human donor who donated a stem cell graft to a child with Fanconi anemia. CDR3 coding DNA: TGTGCCATCAATGAAGGACAGCACTCGGAGGGCTACACCTTC. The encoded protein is CAINEGQHSEGYTF.